The 10 T cell receptor beta chains presented below share a single source sample, sequenced in a study of T cell repertoires in cytomegalovirus infection. TCRdb used MiXCR to reprocess the reads, holding one entry per CDR3 protein. This repertoire shows about 900,000 distinct CDR3 sequences, around 32% found once; its top ten account for about an eighth. No antigen has been assigned to these receptors. The sequencing here drew on cultured CD8+ T cells from PBMCs, taken from culture after CMV antigen stimulation. The receptors derive from a human donor in good health (CMV status not recorded). Some clones in this sample may be carry-over from other donors' samples.

This chain uses TRBV28 with TRBJ2-3; TRBD2 matches 16 bases. Germline values: CDR1 MDHEN, CDR2 SYDVKM. The junction had 14 bases not matched to a gene; V was cut back by 5 bases and J by 6 bases. This CDR3 is built from 19 residues. CDR3 loop: CASSTPGLAGGRRVDTQYF. In DNA, the CDR3 is TGTGCCAGCAGTACTCCGGGACTAGCGGGGGGGCGGAGAGTGGATACGCAGTATTTT.

The chain uses TRBV27 and TRBJ2-5; no definite D call. The germline CDR1 and CDR2 sequences are MNHEY and SMNVEV (reference sequence). V dropped 6 bases and J dropped 5 bases, with 13 bases sitting between them. The CDR3 consists of 13 residues. CDR3 loop: CASSSTPIETQYF. CDR3 nucleotide sequence: TGTGCCAGCAGCTCTACTCCGATTGAGACCCAGTACTTC.

This clonotype showed up just a few times. The CDR3 sequence: CASSVNSNQPQHF. Written as DNA, the CDR3 is TGTGCCAGCAGTGTCAACAGCAATCAGCCCCAGCATTTT. The V call is TRBV6-4, the J call TRBJ1-5; unclear D gene. Germline V lookup: CDR1 MRHNA, CDR2 SNTAGT. This CDR3 spans 13 amino acids. Trimming removed 4 bases from V and 1 base from J, with 5 bases in between.

V usage is TRBV19 and J usage is TRBJ1-1; D remains unclear. The CDR3 runs 13 residues. Germline V gene data show CDR1 as LNHDA and CDR2 as SQIVND (reference sequence). V was clipped by 11 bases and J by 0 bases, with 13 bases between them. CDR3 nucleotide sequence: TGTGCCTCCGATGCGGGTATGAACACTGAAGCTTTCTTT. Residues: CASDAGMNTEAFF.

Ten or more counts support this clonotype. The chain has TRBV7-6 and TRBJ2-3; TRBD1 matches at 7 bases. The CDR3 runs to 14 residues. After removal of 5 bases from V and 5 bases from J, the junction contained 7 bases not matched to a gene. Germline CDR1 and CDR2: SGHVS and FNYEAQ. CDR3 DNA: TGTGCCAGCAGCGAAACAGGGGTGGAAGATACGCAGTATTTT. It translates to CASSETGVEDTQYF.

The sample holds a few counts of this clonotype. The rearrangement uses TRBV2 and TRBJ2-2; TRBD2 matches 10 bases. Germline loops: CDR1 SNHLY, CDR2 FYNNEI. V was clipped by 10 bases and J by 1 base; unmatched bases: 6. The CDR3 covers 15 residues. CDR3: CATPLAGVNTGELFF. Written as DNA, the CDR3 is TGTGCCACCCCGCTAGCGGGGGTGAACACCGGGGAGCTGTTTTTT.

This clonotype was seen at least ten times. CDR3 DNA: TGTGCCAGCAGCTTATCCCGGACAGGGGGCCATGGCTACACCTTC. Its translation: CASSLSRTGGHGYTF. This rearrangement joins TRBV11-1 to TRBJ1-2; 11 bases are a match to TRBD1. This CDR3 is built from 15 residues. Trimming at V came to 2 bases and at J to 6 bases, leaving 5 bases not matched to a gene. Germline V gene data show CDR1 as SGHAT and CDR2 as FQDESV (reference sequence).

The chain is built from TRBV6-2 or TRBV6-3 and TRBJ1-4; D may be TRBD1 (5 bases). Deletions cut 5 bases from V and 6 bases from J, with 13 bases between. CDR3 length: 14 residues. Per germline, CDR1 MNHEY and CDR2 SVGEGT. CDR3 amino acids: CASSRGPLDEKLFF. The CDR3 coding sequence is TGTGCCAGCAGTAGGGGACCGCTAGATGAAAAACTGTTTTTT.

The V gene is TRBV27, the J gene TRBJ2-3; D uncertain. This CDR3 is built from 14 residues. Deletions cut 0 bases from V and 10 bases from J, with 14 bases between. Germline V gene data show CDR1 as MNHEY and CDR2 as SMNVEV (reference sequence). CDR3 DNA: TGTGCCAGCAGTTTATCTAGGGCCCGGCGACCGCAGTATTTT. Residues: CASSLSRARRPQYF.

The sample holds a few counts of this clonotype. The chain carries TRBV20-1 and TRBJ1-2; possibly TRBD1 for D (5 bases). The CDR3 contains 13 residues. The germline gives CDR1 DFQATT, CDR2 SNEGSKA (reference sequence). V lost 1 base, J lost 1 base, and 7 bases lay in between. The CDR3 DNA is TGCAGTGCTAGAGGGGACGGTAACTATGGCTACACCTTC. Protein product: CSARGDGNYGYTF.